This T cell receptor beta chain was obtained from a study of T cell repertoires in cytomegalovirus infection. Findings and limits, study-wide: Ex vivo, HLA-C-restricted CMV-specific TCR beta clonotypes prevailed over the rest of the response.

The ends lost 4 bases at V and 2 bases at J; junction bases unmatched: 5. This CDR3 has 15 amino acids. CDR1 is LNHDA, CDR2 SQIVND, per germline (reference sequence). This clonotype came up a few times. Its antigen is unidentified. TCRdb ran MiXCR on the reads and lists one entry per CDR3 protein. The table has nearly 700,000 distinct CDR3 sequences, approximately 33% seen once; the top ten hold 15% to 20%. The chain combines TRBV19 with TRBJ2-7; 10 bases line up with TRBD1. The source of this sequence is a human donor in good health (CMV status not recorded). Some clones in this sample may be carry-over from other donors' samples. Sequenced here: cultured PBMCs, sampled from culture after CMV antigen stimulation. CDR3 nucleotide sequence: TGTGCCAGTAGTACCGCCGGGACAGGGGCCTACGAGCAGTACTTC. Its protein is CASSTAGTGAYEQYF.